This entry lists 23 T cell receptor beta chains sequenced from one sample in a study of glioma-infiltrating T cells after dendritic cell vaccination. This table comes from immunoSEQ multiplex PCR, and its TCRdb copy is limited to in-frame clones, with some not included. Here the sample spans about 38,000 clones, approximately 82% being singletons. Specimen: blood, collected before dendritic cell vaccination. The receptors derive from a human donor with glioblastoma.

CDR3 DNA sequence: TGTGCCAGCATCGACCTAAAGCGGGGGGGTTTTACAGATACGCAGTATTTT. Translation gives CASIDLKRGGFTDTQYF. The chain joins TRBV7-2 to TRBJ2-3, with 10 bases lining up with TRBD2. The CDR3 spans 17 residues. V shed 7 bases, J shed 3 bases, and the junction held 13 bases outside the gene matches. CDR1 and CDR2 from the germline V gene are SGHTA and FQGNSA.

The chain employs TRBV28 and TRBJ2-7; 9 bases match TRBD1. Trimming removed 6 bases from V and 3 bases from J; junction bases left unmatched: 9. The CDR3 has 15 residues. Germline CDR1 is MDHEN and CDR2 is SYDVKM. CDR3 loop: CASSDGGTGIYEQYF. The CDR3 bases are TGTGCCAGCAGCGATGGTGGGACAGGGATCTACGAGCAGTACTTC.

This clone was picked up one time. The genes are TRBV4-3 and TRBJ2-3; TRBD2 agrees at 13 bases. The trim removed 1 base at V and 8 bases at J, leaving 6 bases unmatched. Per the germline V gene, CDR1 is LGHNA and CDR2 is YSLEER. The CDR3 runs 16 residues. The CDR3, as DNA: TGCGCCAGCAGCCAAGTTACTAGCGGGGGGGCGAGTACGCAGTATTTT. It is translated as CASSQVTSGGASTQYF.

This clone was detected only a few times. The rearrangement uses TRBV9 and TRBJ1-2; 9 nucleotides match TRBD1. V was pared by 4 bases and J by 6 bases, with 7 bases of the junction left unmatched. The CDR3 length is 14 residues. Per the germline V gene, CDR1 is SGDLS and CDR2 is YYNGEE. Written as DNA, the CDR3 is TGTGCCAGCAGCCTCAGGACAGGGGCCCATGGCTACACCTTC. It yields the protein CASSLRTGAHGYTF.

The J gene is TRBJ2-1, the V gene TRBV23-1; 10 bases align to TRBD2. TRBV23-1 is an ORF for which the function is uncertain. The ends lost 1 base at V and 8 bases at J; junction bases unmatched: 20. The CDR3 has 20 amino acids. CDR3 in amino acids: CASSQWRPGSPQRGGDEQFF. The CDR3 region has the DNA TGCGCCAGCAGTCAATGGCGCCCCGGTAGTCCCCAGCGGGGGGGCGATGAGCAGTTCTTC.

The chain carries TRBV6-1 and TRBJ2-7, with a weak D call TRBD1 (6 bases). CDR1 is MNHNS, CDR2 SASEGT, per germline. V was trimmed by 6 bases and J by 0 bases, leaving 15 bases between them. The CDR3 has 15 residues. This CDR3 is CASRETGTPSYEQYF. CDR3 sequence (DNA): TGTGCCAGCAGGGAGACAGGAACGCCCTCCTACGAGCAGTACTTC.

The chain employs TRBV9 and TRBJ2-5, with TRBD2 matching 8 bases. The J call could be wrong; TRBJ2-7 is a better fit for the DNA end. The germline V gene encodes CDR1 SGDLS and CDR2 YYNGEE. This CDR3 is 14 amino acids long. CDR3 protein: CASSVSPGGYEQYF. The CDR3 DNA sequence: TGTGCCAGCAGCGTATCCCCGGGGGGGTACGAGCAGTACTTC.

The V gene is TRBV28, the J gene TRBJ2-5; 7 positions agree with TRBD1. Germline V gene sequence: CDR1 MDHEN, CDR2 SYDVKM. The CDR3 has 13 residues. With 3 bases clipped from V and 7 bases from J, the junction kept 5 bases outside the gene matches. CDR3 DNA: TGTGCCAGCAGTTTCACAGGGGAGCCGACCCAGTACTTC. Amino acid sequence: CASSFTGEPTQYF.

DNA of the CDR3: TGTGCCAGCAGCTGGACAGGGAACACCGGGGAGCTGTTTTTT. This codes for CASSWTGNTGELFF. The chain uses TRBV6-5 and TRBJ2-2, with 7 bases lining up with TRBD1. V was pared by 6 bases and J by 1 base, with 2 bases of the junction left unmatched. Germline CDR1 MNHEY, CDR2 SVGAGI. The CDR3 runs to 14 residues.

The sample holds one count of this clone. The genes are TRBV7-3 and TRBJ2-7, with TRBD2 as a possible D gene (6 bases). The V gene's germline CDR1 is SGHTA and CDR2 FQGTGA. The CDR3 sequence is 14 residues long. The ends were cut back, 8 bases at V and 3 bases at J, with 17 bases in the middle. In DNA, the CDR3 is TGTGCCAGCTCGATCATGGGGGGAAACTACGAGCAGTACTTC. Translating it yields CASSIMGGNYEQYF.

This clone was detected only a few times. This sequence joins TRBV4-2 and TRBJ1-2; 11 bases are shared with TRBD1. The V and J ends lost 1 base and 8 bases, in that order; junction bases with no gene match: 12. From germline, CDR1 is LGHNA and CDR2 YNFKEQ. CDR3 length: 17 residues. This CDR3 is CASSQGGTGGRTGGYTF. The CDR3 nucleotides read TGTGCCAGCAGCCAAGGAGGGACAGGGGGTAGAACTGGCGGCTACACCTTC.

The V and J genes are TRBV30 and TRBJ2-1; 13 bases agree with TRBD2. Germline trimming cut 4 bases from V and 10 bases from J; bases unmatched to any gene: 10. CDR3 size: 15 residues. The germline V gene encodes CDR1 GTSNPN and CDR2 SVGIG (reference sequence). CDR3 region: CAWTLLAGGPWEQFF. The CDR3 coding sequence is TGTGCCTGGACCTTACTAGCGGGGGGGCCTTGGGAGCAGTTCTTC. The variable domain in full, completed from reference TRBV30 and TRBJ2-1, reads SQTIHQWPATLVQPVGSPLSLECTVEGTSNPNLYWYRQAAGRGLQLLFYSVGIGQISSEVPQNLSASRPQDRQFILSSKKLLLSDSGFYLCAWTLLAGGPWEQFFGPGTRLTVL.

The chain combines TRBV30 with TRBJ2-3; TRBD2 matches 9 bases. Germline V gene data show CDR1 as GTSNPN and CDR2 as SVGIG (reference sequence). The CDR3 contains 14 residues. Germline trimming cut 6 bases from V and 2 bases from J; bases unmatched to any gene: 6. The CDR3 sequence is CACHPSGNTDTQYF. The CDR3 DNA reads TGTGCCTGCCACCCTAGCGGGAACACAGATACGCAGTATTTT.

The chain employs TRBV5-1 and TRBJ1-3, with 10 positions matching TRBD1. J was trimmed by 2 bases and V by 0 bases; bases with no gene match: 2. Germline values: CDR1 SGHRS, CDR2 YFSETQ. This CDR3 contains 16 residues. The CDR3 reads CASSLGDRGAGNTIYF. The CDR3 region has the DNA TGCGCCAGCAGCTTGGGGGACAGGGGCGCTGGAAACACCATATATTTT.

As regards this clone: The junction shows a germline mismatch at one end, possibly a read error. Other DNA sequences of this sample code for an identical CDR3. The chain couples TRBV30 to TRBJ1-6; the D is unclear. Germline V CDR1 and CDR2: GTSNPN, SVGIG (reference sequence). The CDR3 spans 14 residues. The CDR3 region is CAWTRVSYNSPLHF. In nucleotides, the CDR3 is TGTGCCTGGACCCGTGTTAGCTATAATTCCCCCCTCCACTTT.

This clone was picked up a small number of times. The CDR3 region has the DNA TGTGCCAGCAGTTCGAGAGGGGGCGCGGCTGAAGCTTTCTTT. Its translation is CASSSRGGAAEAFF. The chain recombines TRBV6-1 with TRBJ1-1; 7 bases fit TRBD1. Germline V gene lookup returns CDR1 MNHNS and CDR2 SASEGT. This CDR3 spans 14 amino acids. J was trimmed by 6 bases and V by 5 bases; bases with no gene match: 9.

Here the CDR3 DNA reads TGTGCCAGCAGGTCAAAAGACAGAAGTCTCCACGAGCAGTACTTC. Its protein is CASRSKDRSLHEQYF. J is TRBJ2-7 and V is TRBV11-2, with a weak D call TRBD1 (5 bases). The germline gives CDR1 SGHAT, CDR2 FQNNGV. The CDR3 consists of 15 residues. Between the trimmed V and J ends, which lost 6 bases and 5 bases, there was a span of 20 bases.

The rearrangement uses TRBV5-6 and TRBJ1-2; D remains ambiguous. The V end lost 1 base, the J end lost 4 bases, and 5 bases lay between the germline ends. CDR3 size: 12 residues. Per the germline V gene, CDR1 is SGHDT and CDR2 is YYEEEE. The CDR3 DNA reads as TGTGCCAGCAGCTTGCCTAGCTATGGCTACACCTTC. It specifies CASSLPSYGYTF.

The V call is TRBV4-2, the J call TRBJ2-2; 8 bases line up with TRBD2. CDR3 length equals 17 residues. Germline-derived CDR1 and CDR2 are LGHNA and YNFKEQ. After removal of 0 bases from V and 4 bases from J, the junction contained 7 bases not matched to a gene. CDR3 coding DNA: TGTGCCAGCAGCCAAGATAATGGCGGGGGGACCACCGGGGAGCTGTTTTTT. Translation: CASSQDNGGGTTGELFF.

This clone was recorded a few times. V usage is TRBV5-1 and J usage is TRBJ2-2; D gene ambiguous. The CDR3 extends over 15 amino acids. Germline V CDR1 and CDR2: SGHRS, YFSETQ. V was shortened by 4 bases and J by 1 base, with 11 bases between the two germline ends. The CDR3 coding sequence is TGCGCCAGCAGCCAATCCTTACTGAACACCGGGGAGCTGTTTTTT. Protein product: CASSQSLLNTGELFF. The full variable domain, in which reference TRBV5-1 and TRBJ2-2 provide the parts outside the CDR3, is KAGVTQTPRYLIKTRGQQVTLSCSPISGHRSVSWYQQTPGQGLQFLFEYFSETQRNKGNFPGRFSGRQFSNSRSEMNVSTLELGDSALYLCASSQSLLNTGELFFGEGSRLTVL.

The rearrangement uses TRBV18 and TRBJ1-2; the D is unclear. V was pared by 3 bases and J by 2 bases, with 13 bases between. The CDR3 sequence is 15 residues long. CDR1 is KGHSH and CDR2 is LQKENI in the germline V gene. The CDR3: CASSPRVEINYGYTF. The CDR3 coding sequence is TGTGCCAGCTCACCCCGGGTAGAAATCAACTATGGCTACACCTTC.

The chain links TRBV9 to TRBJ1-3, with 7 bases identical to TRBD1. Trimming took 0 bases from V and 2 from J; bases not matched to a gene: 2. The CDR3 totals 15 residues. Germline V gives CDR1 SGDLS, CDR2 YYNGEE. The CDR3 DNA reads as TGTGCCAGCAGCGTAGGGGACAGCGCTGGAAACACCATATATTTT. It yields the protein CASSVGDSAGNTIYF.

The genes are TRBV7-3 and TRBJ2-7; perhaps TRBD2 as D (6 bases). CDR1 is SGHTA and CDR2 is FQGTGA in the germline V gene. The CDR3 has 15 residues. Trimming removed 2 bases at V and 2 bases at J, with 13 bases between. The CDR3 DNA is TGTGCCAGCAGCTTATATGGGACTGGCCCCTACGAGCAGTACTTC. Its translation: CASSLYGTGPYEQYF.